Below, one T cell receptor (beta chain) is given with its context. Clones were sequenced by immunoSEQ multiplex PCR, and TCRdb holds only the in-frame ones, with some missing. Found here are 90,000 to 120,000 clones, less than 95% of them singletons; the top ten hold 0.78%. The record originates from a study of T cell changes during pregnancy in multiple sclerosis. Per germline, CDR1 KGHSH and CDR2 LQKENI. Trimming removed 3 bases at V and 6 bases at J, with 5 bases between. The length of the CDR3 is 12 residues. The chain uses TRBV18 and TRBJ1-4; no definite D call. The material sequenced was peripheral blood, taken in the third trimester of pregnancy. The sequence derives from a female donor in good health, enrolled as a control in a pregnancy study. In nucleotides, the CDR3 is TGTGCCAGCTCACCCTCAGATGAAAAACTGTTTTTT. Translation: CASSPSDEKLFF.